These 10 T cell receptor beta chains were sequenced from one sample in a study of blood T cell repertoires in COVID-19. This table comes from immunoSEQ multiplex PCR, and its TCRdb copy is limited to in-frame clones, with some not included. The sample comprises 100,000 to 150,000 clones, 88% of which are singletons, and around a tenth rests with the top ten. Sequencing was done on a sample of peripheral blood. Receptors originate from a man in his fifties or sixties with acute or convalescent COVID-19.

J is TRBJ2-2 and V is TRBV7-9; D perhaps matches TRBD1 (6 bases). Looked up from germline, CDR1 is SEHNR and CDR2 is FQNEAQ (reference sequence). The CDR3 is 15 amino acids. With 5 bases removed from V and 5 bases from J, the gap between germline ends came to 15 bases. The CDR3 reads CASSLRQDSTGELFF. CDR3 DNA: TGTGCCAGCAGCCTAAGACAGGACTCAACCGGGGAGCTGTTTTTT.

The CDR3 region is CASTSDRGPYEQYF. The CDR3 DNA reads as TGTGCCAGTACCTCGGACAGGGGCCCCTACGAGCAGTACTTC. This chain joins TRBV19 and TRBJ2-7; 9 bases fit TRBD1. In germline, CDR1 is LNHDA, CDR2 SQIVND (reference sequence). The CDR3 is 14 residues long. V was clipped by 7 bases and J by 2 bases; unmatched bases: 6. Full variable domain (rest looked up from reference TRBV19 and TRBJ2-7): DGGITQSPKYLFRKEGQNVTLSCEQNLNHDAMYWYRQDPGQGLRLIYYSQIVNDFQKGDIAEGYSVSREKKESFPLTVTSAQKNPTAFYLCASTSDRGPYEQYFGPGTRLTVT.

The V gene is TRBV5-6, the J gene TRBJ1-1, with unresolved D. The V gene's germline CDR1 is SGHDT and CDR2 YYEEEE. The V and J ends lost 3 bases and 1 base respectively, with 13 bases between them. The CDR3 extends over 15 amino acids. The CDR3 spells CASSWGRGGNTEAFF. DNA for the CDR3: TGTGCCAGCAGCTGGGGTCGGGGAGGGAACACTGAAGCTTTCTTT.

CDR3 region: CATSRGGSDSYGYTF. The CDR3 coding sequence is TGTGCCACCAGCAGAGGAGGGAGCGATAGCTATGGCTACACCTTC. J is TRBJ1-2 and V is TRBV15; D is unclear. Germline lookup yields CDR1 LNHNV and CDR2 YYDKDF (reference sequence). The CDR3 has 15 residues. The V end was cut by 1 base, the J end by 4 bases, with 13 bases between.

This clone has only one observation. The rearrangement links TRBV9 to TRBJ1-1, with a possible D match to TRBD1 (5 bases). This CDR3 spans 14 amino acids. Germline CDR1 SGDLS, CDR2 YYNGEE. Trimming shortened V by 1 base and J by 5 bases, and 12 bases separated the two germline ends. The DNA for the CDR3 is TGTGCCAGCAGCGTAACGCTGGGGGGTACTGAAGCTTTCTTT. Amino acids: CASSVTLGGTEAFF.

The V gene is TRBV5-1, the J gene TRBJ1-3; D remains ambiguous. The CDR3 contains 15 residues. The germline V and J ends were trimmed by 4 bases and 6 bases, with 17 bases remaining between them. The germline gives CDR1 SGHRS, CDR2 YFSETQ. CDR3 in DNA: TGCGCCAGCAGCATAACTTCGGGAGCAGCAAACACCATATATTTT. Protein product: CASSITSGAANTIYF.

This clone was recorded a few times. V gene TRBV4-2 combines with J gene TRBJ1-2; 9 nucleotides agree with TRBD1. Per germline, CDR1 LGHNA and CDR2 YNFKEQ. The V gene end was trimmed by 4 bases and the J gene end by 4 bases; junction bases not matched to a gene: 10. CDR3 size: 16 residues. This CDR3 is CASSPRTGAFGYGYTF. The CDR3 DNA reads TGTGCCAGCAGCCCCCGGACAGGGGCGTTTGGCTATGGCTACACCTTC.

The sample holds one count of this clone. This chain connects TRBV5-4 to TRBJ2-7; no clear D gene. Germline CDR1 and CDR2: SGHNT and YYREEE (reference sequence). The CDR3 is 14 residues long. Trimming stripped 4 bases from V and 6 bases from J, with 17 bases between. CDR3 residues: CASSPGWQPSEQYF. The DNA of the CDR3 is TGTGCCAGCAGCCCCGGGTGGCAGCCGAGCGAGCAGTACTTC.

The chain uses TRBV6-5 and TRBJ1-1; TRBD1 is a possible D gene (5 bases). This CDR3 spans 13 amino acids. Per germline, CDR1 MNHEY and CDR2 SVGAGI. Trimming took off 2 bases at V and 6 bases at J, with 10 bases between the two ends. CDR3 in DNA: TGTGCCAGCAGTTACAACTCGGGGGCTGAAGCTTTCTTT. Protein sequence: CASSYNSGAEAFF.

V is TRBV18 and J is TRBJ1-6; TRBD1 is a possible D gene (6 bases). Germline CDR1 is KGHSH and CDR2 is LQKENI. The CDR3 is 16 residues long. The V end was cut by 4 bases, the J end by 10 bases, with 20 bases between. The CDR3 loop reads CASSHSEGGALSPLHF. In DNA form, the CDR3 reads TGTGCCAGCTCACATTCCGAAGGGGGGGCTTTATCACCCCTCCACTTT.